Following are 21 T cell receptor beta chains from one sample sequenced in a study of Tregs in tolerant kidney transplant recipients. Which antigens these TCRs recognize remains unknown. Repertoires were generated with immunoSEQ multiplex PCR, while TCRdb's copy carries only in-frame clones and drops some. The sample yields around 11,000 clones, around 91% seen once. The sequencing here drew on Tregs from blood cultured with allogeneic cells, taken before the transplant. These receptor sequences come from a human patient who received a combined kidney and bone marrow transplant.

The chain has TRBV15 and TRBJ1-6; D not certain. Germline V gene sequence: CDR1 LNHNV, CDR2 YYDKDF (reference sequence). The CDR3 has 14 residues. Trimming left V 0 bases short and J 10 bases short, with 10 bases between. This chain's CDR3 is CATSRDLLQSPLHF. The CDR3 DNA reads as TGTGCCACCAGCAGAGACCTACTACAATCACCCCTCCACTTT.

V gene TRBV18 combines with J gene TRBJ2-5; 12 nucleotides match TRBD2. The CDR3 runs to 14 residues. Germline V lookup: CDR1 KGHSH, CDR2 LQKENI. V was clipped by 4 bases and J by 5 bases; unmatched bases: 2. The CDR3 protein is CASSLGLAGETQYF. For the CDR3, the DNA is TGTGCCAGCTCACTTGGACTAGCGGGGGAGACCCAGTACTTC.

The genes are TRBV10-3 and TRBJ2-3; 8 bases agree with TRBD1. The J segment lost 3 bases and the V segment lost 2 bases, leaving 4 bases of the junction unmatched. This CDR3 comprises 15 residues. Germline CDR1 reads ENHRY; CDR2 reads SYGVKD. In nucleotides, the CDR3 is TGTGCCATCAGTGAGAACAGGGGGGCAACAGATACGCAGTATTTT. It codes for CAISENRGATDTQYF.

This sequence joins TRBV19 and TRBJ1-5; 12 bases agree with TRBD1. The CDR3 totals 16 residues. The J segment lost 0 bases and the V segment lost 6 bases, leaving 3 bases of the junction unmatched. Germline V lookup: CDR1 LNHDA, CDR2 SQIVND (reference sequence). CDR3 bases: TGTGCCAGTAGGGGACAGGGGGCTCGTAGCAATCAGCCCCAGCATTTT. It is translated as CASRGQGARSNQPQHF.

The rearrangement links TRBV4-2 to TRBJ2-1, with no clear D. CDR3 length: 15 amino acids. V shed 3 bases and J shed 7 bases, with 16 bases lying between them. The germline V gene encodes CDR1 LGHNA and CDR2 YNFKEQ. The chain's CDR3 is CASSQSTASQNEQFF. CDR3 bases: TGTGCCAGCAGCCAGTCTACCGCATCACAGAATGAGCAGTTCTTC.

J is TRBJ2-5 and V is TRBV19; 12 bases line up with TRBD2. The germline gives CDR1 LNHDA, CDR2 SQIVND (reference sequence). Trimming took 5 bases from V and 5 from J; bases not matched to a gene: 9. This CDR3 contains 16 residues. The CDR3 DNA sequence: TGTGCCAGTAGTCCTCTAGCGGGAGGGCCTTCGGAGACCCAGTACTTC. Translated: CASSPLAGGPSETQYF.

The chain combines TRBV15 with TRBJ1-5; no definite D call. This CDR3 contains 14 residues. Germline V gene lookup returns CDR1 LNHNV and CDR2 YYDKDF (reference sequence). Trimming left V 8 bases short and J 1 base short, with 12 bases between. The CDR3 region has the DNA TGTGCCACCTCCTTCCGCCTGAGCAATCAGCCCCAGCATTTT. Translation: CATSFRLSNQPQHF.

The rearrangement joins TRBV7-6 to TRBJ1-1; TRBD1 agrees at 7 bases. Germline V gives CDR1 SGHVS, CDR2 FNYEAQ. CDR3 length equals 14 residues. The V gene end was trimmed by 5 bases and the J gene end by 1 base; junction bases not matched to a gene: 4. The CDR3 loop reads CASSLGQPNTEAFF. CDR3 bases: TGTGCCAGCAGCCTGGGACAGCCGAACACTGAAGCTTTCTTT.

This chain joins TRBV10-3 and TRBJ2-2; possibly TRBD1 for D (7 bases). Trimming left V 2 bases short and J 5 bases short, with 9 bases between. CDR1 and CDR2 (germline): ENHRY, SYGVKD. The CDR3 is 14 amino acids. Here the CDR3 DNA reads TGTGCCATCAGTGAGCAGGGGGGTACCGGGGAGCTGTTTTTT. This gives the protein CAISEQGGTGELFF.

The V call is TRBV5-1, the J call TRBJ2-3; D is ambiguous. Trimming took 0 bases from V and 6 from J, leaving 5 bases between them. Germline CDR1 reads SGHRS; CDR2 reads YFSETQ. The CDR3 has 12 residues. CDR3 loop: CASSLVRDTQYF. As DNA, the CDR3 is TGCGCCAGCAGCTTGGTGAGGGATACGCAGTATTTT.

The chain couples TRBV14 to TRBJ1-2, with D possibly being TRBD1 (5 bases). V lost 2 bases and J 7 bases, leaving 11 bases between the germline ends. CDR1 is SGHDN and CDR2 is FVKESK in the germline V gene. The CDR3 extends over 13 amino acids. CDR3 DNA sequence: TGTGCCAGCAGCCAAAGTCGTGGGGGTGGCTACACCTTC. It codes for CASSQSRGGGYTF.

The V call is TRBV5-6, the J call TRBJ2-3; D is tentatively TRBD1 or TRBD2 (5 bases each). The CDR3 totals 15 residues. Germline V gene data show CDR1 as SGHDT and CDR2 as YYEEEE. The ends were cut back, 2 bases at V and 4 bases at J, with 14 bases in the middle. This CDR3 reads CASSLFRDDPDTQYF. For the CDR3, the DNA is TGTGCCAGCAGCTTATTCCGGGACGACCCAGATACGCAGTATTTT.

The chain links TRBV5-6 to TRBJ2-5; 8 bases are a match to TRBD1. The CDR3 contains 15 residues. The ends lost 4 bases at V and 4 bases at J; junction bases unmatched: 9. CDR1 is SGHDT, CDR2 YYEEEE, per germline. CDR3 sequence reads: CASSTLRGRGETQYF. The CDR3 bases are TGTGCCAGCAGCACCCTCAGGGGGCGTGGAGAGACCCAGTACTTC. The whole variable domain, filled in from reference TRBV5-6 and TRBJ2-5, reads DAGVTQSPTHLIKTRGQQVTLRCSPKSGHDTVSWYQQALGQGPQFIFQYYEEEERQRGNFPDRFSGHQFPNYSSELNVNALLLGDSALYLCASSTLRGRGETQYFGPGTRLLVL.

The chain couples TRBV18 to TRBJ2-4; D is perhaps TRBD2 (6 bases). In germline, CDR1 is KGHSH, CDR2 LQKENI. CDR3 length: 14 residues. With 3 bases removed from V and 1 base from J, the gap between germline ends came to 7 bases. The CDR3: CASSPGTAKNIQYF. CDR3 bases: TGTGCCAGCTCACCGGGGACTGCCAAAAACATTCAGTACTTC.

In its sample, this clone was seen once. The V gene is TRBV4-1, the J gene TRBJ2-6; D unresolved. Germline assignment: CDR1 MGHRA and CDR2 YSYEKL. The CDR3 loop spans 16 amino acids. Trimming pared 5 bases from V and 4 bases from J, leaving 15 bases between. CDR3 coding DNA: TGCGCCAGCAGCTCCTTGCTCTCGCTCGGGGCCAACGTCCTGACTTTC. It encodes CASSSLLSLGANVLTF.

The rearrangement joins TRBV27 to TRBJ1-2; possible D gene TRBD1, 6 bases. Trimming removed 2 bases from V and 8 bases from J, with 24 bases in between. Germline CDR1 is MNHEY and CDR2 is SMNVEV (reference sequence). This CDR3 has 17 amino acids. DNA of the CDR3: TGTGCCAGCAGTTTAGTCGGTTCAGGGGCAGGTACGGGGGGCTACACCTTC. Its protein product is CASSLVGSGAGTGGYTF.

The rearrangement uses TRBV4-2 and TRBJ1-1; D is ambiguous. Deletions cut 1 base from V and 6 bases from J, with 12 bases between. The CDR3 spans 14 residues. Germline assignment: CDR1 LGHNA and CDR2 YNFKEQ. The CDR3 DNA follows: TGTGCCAGCAGCCAAGCTGACCCGGACTCTGAAGCTTTCTTT. Its protein product is CASSQADPDSEAFF.

The rearrangement links TRBV5-4 to TRBJ1-2; D is perhaps TRBD1 (6 bases). The V gene lost 4 bases and the J gene lost 7 bases, with 20 bases spanning the gap. In germline, CDR1 is SGHNT, CDR2 YYREEE (reference sequence). The length of the CDR3 is 15 residues. The CDR3 spells CASSHGQSLVGGYTF. The CDR3 nucleotides read TGTGCCAGCAGCCATGGACAGAGCCTTGTTGGTGGCTACACCTTC. The variable domain in full, with the rest retrieved from reference TRBV5-4 and TRBJ1-2, is ETGVTQSPTHLIKTRGQQVTLRCSSQSGHNTVSWYQQALGQGPQFIFQYYREEENGRGNFPPRFSGLQFPNYSSELNVNALELDDSALYLCASSHGQSLVGGYTFGSGTRLTVV.

The chain carries TRBV6-4 and TRBJ2-3; 7 bases map to TRBD2. V lost 9 bases and J lost 1; bases outside the gene matches: 10. This CDR3 contains 15 residues. Germline V gene sequence: CDR1 MRHNA, CDR2 SNTAGT. This CDR3 reads CASTNRGVGTDTQYF. The CDR3 DNA follows: TGTGCCAGTACAAACCGGGGGGTCGGCACAGATACGCAGTATTTT.

This chain connects TRBV25-1 to TRBJ2-5; a possible D gene is TRBD1 (5 bases). Trimming stripped 0 bases from V and 5 bases from J, with 13 bases between. Looked up from germline, CDR1 is MGHDK and CDR2 is SYGVNS. The CDR3 covers 15 residues. CDR3 sequence (DNA): TGTGCCAGCAGTGAATATAAAGGGGCAGGGGAGACCCAGTACTTC. It translates to CASSEYKGAGETQYF.

This clone has a single count. The chain joins TRBV7-3 to TRBJ2-1, with D uncertain. Germline values: CDR1 SGHTA, CDR2 FQGTGA. The CDR3 runs to 17 residues. The V and J ends lost 5 bases and 0 bases respectively, with 17 bases between them. The CDR3 region has the DNA TGTGCCAGCAGCCCCCGACCAGCGCATAGCTCCTACAATGAGCAGTTCTTC. Protein sequence: CASSPRPAHSSYNEQFF.